The source of this T cell receptor (beta chain) is a study of control samples from healthy donors and cancer patients (dated by TCRdb to 2020 to 2022). The junction shows trimming of 0 bases on V and 5 bases on J, and the gene matches do not reach 9 bases of it. According to the germline V gene, CDR1 reads MNHNS and CDR2 reads SASEGT. The CDR3 goes from the cysteine to the phenylalanine over 16 residues. Just CDR3 DNA is preserved here, 48 bases in frame from base 1. As for this clone: Its target antigen remains unknown. Base quality data are lacking; no much larger clone is found one base away.

The library was made by the immunoSEQ multiplex PCR assay. TCRdb limited this immuneACCESS table to in-frame rearrangements with V and J called. A share of clones is missing; checked studies link under half to unresolved V genes, and the rest is unexplained. This sample holds fewer than 200,000 clones; 85% to 95% were observed only once. Roughly 1.5% of the sample comes from the top ten. The rearranged segments are TRBV6-1 and TRBJ2-5, with 7 bases aligning to TRBD2. The receptor was derived from a man aged 18 to 35 in good health. The specimen was blood. The bases are TGTGCCAGCAGTGAAGCGTGGGTCGGGGGGAGGGAGACCCAGTACTTC. Translated, this is CASSEAWVGGRETQYF.